The source of this T cell receptor beta chain is a study of neurological immune-mediated disorders. This clonotype was counted at least ten times. Its matching antigen is unknown. Each TCR transcript was tagged with a 10-nucleotide random UMI during 5'RACE. TCRdb ran MiXCR on the 5' RACE reads and lists one entry per CDR3 protein. This table has tens of thousands of distinct CDR3 sequences, roughly 13% appearing once. General study points: None of the CDR3 amino acid sequences of expanded clones recurred across subjects, suggesting private repertoires in all groups. Healthy controls had more TCR clonal expansion than multiple sclerosis, which showed the least, whereas HTLV-1-associated myelopathy showed the most.

The unsorted libraries were produced from 2 million PBMCs held at -80 C. The sequence was collected from a female donor in good health. The specimen sequenced was PBMCs.

This CDR3 is CASSSAGSPLHF. Written as DNA, the CDR3 is TGTGCCAGCAGTTCAGCGGGCTCACCCCTCCACTTT. V usage is TRBV7-2 and J usage is TRBJ1-6; D call uncertain. The CDR3 spans 12 residues. Trimming removed 6 bases at V and 10 bases at J, with 10 bases between. The germline CDR1 and CDR2 sequences are SGHTA and FQGNSA. The whole variable domain, filled in from reference TRBV7-2 and TRBJ1-6, reads GAGVSQSPSNKVTEKGKDVELRCDPISGHTALYWYRQSLGQGLEFLIYFQGNSAPDKSGLPSDRFSAERTGGSVSTLTIQRTQQEDSAVYLCASSSAGSPLHFGNGTRLTVT.